These 21 T cell receptor beta chains share one sample of origin, sequenced in a study of blood T cells in healthy people across ages. Using a J-beta primer mix together with a sample-barcoded 5' primer, a second PCR was run for roughly 7 to 11 cycles. TCRdb recomputed calls from the 5' RACE reads with MiXCR, one row per CDR3 protein. The sample comprises over 1,500,000 distinct CDR3 sequences, roughly two fifths of which are singletons, and roughly 23% rests with the top ten. The material sequenced was blood. These receptor sequences come from a human donor in good health.

J is TRBJ2-1 and V is TRBV4-3; 10 bases line up with TRBD2. The germline V gene has CDR1 LGHNA and CDR2 YSLEER. After removal of 0 bases from V and 9 bases from J, the junction contained 11 bases not matched to a gene. This CDR3 region has 17 residues. The CDR3 nucleotides read TGCGCCAGCAGCCAAGAGCTAGCGGGGGCGGCCGGGGGTGAGCAGTTCTTC. This encodes CASSQELAGAAGGEQFF.

The chain has TRBV6-6 and TRBJ2-4; D possibly corresponds to TRBD1 (6 bases). The tail of the sequence fits TRBJ2-7 better, so the J call may be wrong. The CDR3 consists of 16 residues. Germline values: CDR1 MNHNY, CDR2 SVGAGI (reference sequence). In DNA form, the CDR3 reads TGTGCCAGCAGTCACAGGGAGCCTCCCTTTATGGACGAGCAGTACTTC. This translates into CASSHREPPFMDEQYF.

The chain combines TRBV20-1 with TRBJ1-2; no clear D. In germline, CDR1 is DFQATT, CDR2 SNEGSKA (reference sequence). Trimming pared 0 bases from V and 8 bases from J, leaving 16 bases between. CDR3 length equals 14 residues. CDR3 protein: CSARDYQRCGGYTF. CDR3 nucleotides: TGCAGTGCTAGAGACTACCAGAGGTGTGGAGGCTACACCTTC.

This clonotype has just a few counts. The CDR3 DNA reads as TGTGCCAGCAGCCAAGGTATTAGCGACAGCACAGATACGCAGTATTTT. It translates to CASSQGISDSTDTQYF. V gene TRBV3-1 combines with J gene TRBJ2-3; D is perhaps TRBD2 (5 bases). Trimming stripped 1 base from V and 0 bases from J, with 11 bases between. CDR3 size: 16 residues. Per the germline V gene, CDR1 is LGHDT and CDR2 is YNNKEL (reference sequence).

There are many counts of this clonotype. V and J are TRBV29-1 and TRBJ1-2, with unresolved D. CDR1 SQVTM and CDR2 ANQGSEA come from the germline V gene. The CDR3 extends over 13 amino acids. V gave up 0 bases and J gave up 2 bases, with 7 bases separating them. The CDR3 DNA reads as TGCAGCGTTGAAGACGGCAGGAACTATGGCTACACCTTC. Protein: CSVEDGRNYGYTF.

This chain joins TRBV29-1 and TRBJ1-4; 10 bases are a match to TRBD1. CDR1 and CDR2 (germline): SQVTM, ANQGSEA. After removal of 6 bases from V and 5 bases from J, the junction contained 6 bases not matched to a gene. The CDR3 length is 14 residues. This CDR3 is CSVADRGLNEKLFF. The CDR3 bases are TGCAGCGTAGCAGACAGGGGGCTGAATGAAAAACTGTTTTTT.

The genes are TRBV7-9 and TRBJ2-3; TRBD2 agrees at 9 bases. Per germline, CDR1 SEHNR and CDR2 FQNEAQ (reference sequence). The CDR3 has 16 amino acids. V shed 5 bases and J 4 bases; nucleotides not matched to a gene: 10. The DNA for the CDR3 is TGTGCCAGCAGCCCCCCGGGACTAGCATTTTCAGATACGCAGTATTTT. This encodes CASSPPGLAFSDTQYF.

This clonotype was recorded a few times. The genes are TRBV6-1 and TRBJ2-6; 9 bases are shared with TRBD1. CDR3 length: 17 amino acids. J lost 5 bases, V lost 6 bases, and 11 bases had no gene match. Germline lookup yields CDR1 MNHNS and CDR2 SASEGT. The DNA for the CDR3 is TGTGCCAGCAGGGATGACAGGGGGTCCGGCCGGGCCAACGTCCTGACTTTC. Amino acid sequence: CASRDDRGSGRANVLTF.

The CDR3 loop is CASSSGDRDYEQYF. The CDR3 DNA is TGCGCCAGCAGCTCGGGGGACAGGGATTACGAGCAGTACTTC. This sequence joins TRBV5-1 and TRBJ2-4; 9 positions match TRBD1. The assigned J gene may be wrong: the sequence end matches TRBJ2-7 better. This CDR3 contains 14 residues. The V gene's germline CDR1 is SGHRS and CDR2 YFSETQ.

This clonotype was seen a single time. The junction departs from the called germline gene at one end, perhaps through a read error. The J gene is TRBJ1-5, the V gene TRBV10-3, with TRBD1 matching over 8 bases. The CDR3 length is 14 residues. The germline CDR1 and CDR2 sequences are ENHRY and SYGVKD. The CDR3 DNA is TGTGCCATCGGAGGACAGGGTAGCAATCGGCCCCAGCATTTT. Translated, it gives CAIGGQGSNRPQHF.

The chain has TRBV4-3 and TRBJ1-2, with D perhaps matching TRBD1 (6 bases). V lost 0 bases, J lost 5 bases, and 13 bases lay in between. Germline CDR1 and CDR2: LGHNA and YSLEER. The CDR3 totals 15 residues. As DNA, the CDR3 is TGCGCCAGCAGCCAAGATATCACCCAGGGGTATGGCTACACCTTC. Its protein product is CASSQDITQGYGYTF.

This clonotype came up a few times. The J gene is TRBJ2-5, the V gene TRBV20-1; D might be TRBD1 or TRBD2, each matching 5 bases. CDR3 length equals 16 residues. In germline, CDR1 is DFQATT, CDR2 SNEGSKA (reference sequence). Trimming pared 0 bases from V and 4 bases from J, leaving 18 bases between. CDR3 in DNA: TGCAGTGCTAGAGATCCGCAATACGGGGACGGAGAGACCCAGTACTTC. Translated, it gives CSARDPQYGDGETQYF.

This clonotype has a handful of counts. The rearrangement uses TRBV10-3 and TRBJ1-2; no reliable D call. Trimming took off 7 bases at V and 1 base at J, with 16 bases between the two ends. Per germline, CDR1 ENHRY and CDR2 SYGVKD. The CDR3 has 15 amino acids. CDR3 protein: CAINGQAVNNYGYTF. As DNA, the CDR3 is TGTGCCATCAATGGTCAGGCTGTCAATAACTATGGCTACACCTTC.

This clonotype was found a few times. The chain combines TRBV7-2 with TRBJ1-2; D is unclear. The CDR3 extends over 13 amino acids. Germline assignment: CDR1 SGHTA and CDR2 FQGNSA. V lost 2 bases and J 3 bases, leaving 7 bases between the germline ends. In DNA, the CDR3 is TGTGCCAGCAGCTTATGGGTGGACTATGGCTACACCTTC. Translating gives CASSLWVDYGYTF. The whole variable domain, filled in from reference TRBV7-2 and TRBJ1-2, reads GAGVSQSPSNKVTEKGKDVELRCDPISGHTALYWYRQSLGQGLEFLIYFQGNSAPDKSGLPSDRFSAERTGGSVSTLTIQRTQQEDSAVYLCASSLWVDYGYTFGSGTRLTVV.

The rearrangement uses TRBV6-5 and TRBJ2-1, with a weak D call TRBD2 (6 bases). Trimming stripped 0 bases from V and 6 bases from J, with 9 bases between. The CDR3 spans 14 residues. Germline V CDR1 and CDR2: MNHEY, SVGAGI. CDR3 protein: CASSYSKGGNEQFF. CDR3 DNA: TGTGCCAGCAGTTACTCGAAGGGAGGCAATGAGCAGTTCTTC.

This clonotype occurred a few times. As DNA, the CDR3 is TGTGCCAGCAGCCAAGGGGCTGGGGTTAGGAAGAACATTCAGTACTTC. This sequence encodes CASSQGAGVRKNIQYF. The chain uses TRBV3-1 and TRBJ2-4; no reliable D call. Trimming pared 1 base from V and 7 bases from J, leaving 17 bases between. The CDR3 covers 16 residues. Germline CDR1 and CDR2: LGHDT and YNNKEL (reference sequence).

This clonotype was counted many times. V and J are TRBV30 and TRBJ2-1; weak D call: TRBD2 (5 bases). Germline CDR1 and CDR2: GTSNPN and SVGIG (reference sequence). This CDR3 region has 13 residues. Trimming took 0 bases from V and 4 from J, leaving 7 bases between them. CDR3 sequence: CAWSVGLYNEQFF. As DNA, the CDR3 is TGTGCCTGGAGTGTTGGACTTTACAATGAGCAGTTCTTC.

This sequence joins TRBV4-2 and TRBJ2-2; TRBD2 aligns across 8 bases. Germline loops: CDR1 LGHNA, CDR2 YNFKEQ. V was clipped by 1 base and J by 5 bases; unmatched bases: 6. This CDR3 spans 16 amino acids. CDR3 nucleotide sequence: TGTGCCAGCAGCCAAGGAGGGACTAGACCTACCGGGGAGCTGTTTTTT. Translating gives CASSQGGTRPTGELFF.

This clonotype was seen a handful of times. V and J are TRBV6-6 and TRBJ1-2, with D uncertain. The V end was cut by 0 bases, the J end by 4 bases, with 15 bases between. This CDR3 contains 16 residues. CDR1 is MNHNY, CDR2 SVGAGI, per germline (reference sequence). In DNA, the CDR3 is TGTGCCAGCAGTTACTCGGCGGCAAAAAGCCCCTATGGCTACACCTTC. Protein product: CASSYSAAKSPYGYTF.

The chain combines TRBV28 with TRBJ1-5; D uncertain. This CDR3 is 17 amino acids long. V lost 6 bases and J 3 bases, leaving 21 bases between the germline ends. The germline CDR1 and CDR2 sequences are MDHEN and SYDVKM. Here the CDR3 DNA reads TGTGCCAGCAGCCGACCCGGGAGAGAGGCCCTCAATCAGCCCCAGCATTTT. Translating it yields CASSRPGREALNQPQHF.

The chain recombines TRBV10-3 with TRBJ1-5; D unclear. Looked up from germline, CDR1 is ENHRY and CDR2 is SYGVKD. V lost 2 bases and J 0 bases, leaving 8 bases between the germline ends. The CDR3 runs 15 residues. CDR3 sequence (DNA): TGTGCCATCAGTGAGGCCGGGTATAGCAATCAGCCCCAGCATTTT. Residues: CAISEAGYSNQPQHF.